What follows describes a single T cell receptor (beta chain). The CDR3 spans 14 residues. Germline V lookup: CDR1 LNHDA, CDR2 SQIVND (reference sequence). V lost 3 bases to trimming and J lost 5 bases, with 13 bases between them. TCRdb's copy holds only in-frame clones and misses some; the assay was immunoSEQ multiplex PCR. The table lists about 110,000 clones, under 90% of them singletons. These data come from a study of control samples from healthy donors and cancer patients. The sequenced sample consisted of blood. This TCR came from a woman in her fifties or sixties in good health. The chain has TRBV19 and TRBJ2-5, with D perhaps TRBD2 (6 bases). The CDR3 DNA follows: TGTGCCAGTAGTATGGGGGGAGCGTACGAGACCCAGTACTTC. It translates to CASSMGGAYETQYF.